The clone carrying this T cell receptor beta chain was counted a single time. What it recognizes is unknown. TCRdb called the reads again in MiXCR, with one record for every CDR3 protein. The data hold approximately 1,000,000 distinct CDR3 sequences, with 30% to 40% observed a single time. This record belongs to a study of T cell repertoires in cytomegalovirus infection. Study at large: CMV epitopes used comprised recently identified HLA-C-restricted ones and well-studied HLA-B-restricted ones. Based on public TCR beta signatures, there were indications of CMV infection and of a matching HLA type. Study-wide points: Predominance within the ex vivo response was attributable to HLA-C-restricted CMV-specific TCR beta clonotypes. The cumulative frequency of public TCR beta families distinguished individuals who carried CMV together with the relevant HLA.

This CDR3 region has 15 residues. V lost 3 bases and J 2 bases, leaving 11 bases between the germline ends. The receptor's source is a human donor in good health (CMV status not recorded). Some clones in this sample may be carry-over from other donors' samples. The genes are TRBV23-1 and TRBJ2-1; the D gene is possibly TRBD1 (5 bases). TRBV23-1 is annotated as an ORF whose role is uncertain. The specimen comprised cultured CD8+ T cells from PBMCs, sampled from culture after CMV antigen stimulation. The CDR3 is CASSQHRQTYNEQFF. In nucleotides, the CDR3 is TGCGCCAGCAGTCAGCACAGGCAAACCTACAATGAGCAGTTCTTC.